These 9 T cell receptor beta chains share one sample of origin, sequenced in a study of neoadjuvant anti-PD-1 for oral cavity cancer. Only in-frame clones appear in the TCRdb table, and some are missing; sequencing was by immunoSEQ multiplex PCR. The table has 10,000 to 15,000 clones, about three fifths seen once; the top ten hold 2.4%. The input for sequencing was PBMCs, taken before nivolumab (anti-PD-1) treatment. Receptors were obtained from a person aged 35-79 years with oral cavity squamous cell carcinoma.

V gene TRBV7-2 combines with J gene TRBJ2-6; no firm D call. The V and J ends lost 1 base and 0 bases respectively, with 10 bases between them. Germline assignment: CDR1 SGHTA and CDR2 FQGNSA. The CDR3 spans 17 residues. Here the CDR3 reads CASSLGGRYSGANVLTF. The DNA of the CDR3 is TGTGCCAGCAGCTTAGGAGGTCGGTACTCTGGGGCCAACGTCCTGACTTTC.

This clone was picked up one time. This chain links TRBV30 with TRBJ2-7, with TRBD2 matching 8 bases. CDR1 is GTSNPN and CDR2 is SVGIG in the germline V gene (reference sequence). V was pared by 0 bases and J by 4 bases, with 5 bases of the junction left unmatched. CDR3 length: 14 residues. The DNA of the CDR3 is TGTGCCTGGAGTGTAGCTAGCGGGCCTTACGAGCAGTACTTC. It codes for CAWSVASGPYEQYF.

The chain has TRBV7-2 and TRBJ2-1; no reliable D call. Germline CDR1 SGHTA, CDR2 FQGNSA. CDR3 length: 16 residues. V lost 2 bases, J lost 2 bases, and 13 bases lay in between. The CDR3 DNA follows: TGTGCCAGCAGCTTATCACGGGCGAGACCCTACAATGAGCAGTTCTTC. Translating gives CASSLSRARPYNEQFF.

This rearrangement joins TRBV4-1 to TRBJ2-2; D tentatively reads TRBD1 or TRBD2 (5 bases each). V was pared by 0 bases and J by 7 bases, with 15 bases between. Germline V gives CDR1 MGHRA, CDR2 YSYEKL. This CDR3 region has 16 residues. CDR3 sequence: CASSQDSGGRGGELFF. The CDR3, as DNA: TGCGCCAGCAGCCAAGACTCAGGAGGAAGGGGCGGGGAGCTGTTTTTT.

J is TRBJ1-3 and V is TRBV28; TRBD1 is a possible D gene (5 bases). Germline values: CDR1 MDHEN, CDR2 SYDVKM. Trimming stripped 7 bases from V and 1 base from J, with 11 bases between. The CDR3 length is 14 residues. DNA of the CDR3: TGTGCCAGCAACACAGGATCATCTGGAAACACCATATATTTT. Protein sequence: CASNTGSSGNTIYF. The complete variable domain, with remaining parts taken from reference TRBV28 and TRBJ1-3, reads DVKVTQSSRYLVKRTGEKVFLECVQDMDHENMFWYRQDPGLGLRLIYFSYDVKMKEKGDIPEGYSVSREKKERFSLILESASTNQTSMYLCASNTGSSGNTIYFGEGSWLTVV.

The chain links TRBV5-1 to TRBJ1-4, with a tentative D call TRBD1 (5 bases). Germline V gene lookup returns CDR1 SGHRS and CDR2 YFSETQ. Between the trimmed V and J ends, which lost 0 bases and 5 bases, there was a span of 8 bases. The CDR3 extends over 14 amino acids. In nucleotides, the CDR3 is TGCGCCAGCAGCTTGGGGGGGAGGAATGAAAAACTGTTTTTT. Amino acid sequence: CASSLGGRNEKLFF.

This clone was counted a few times. The chain carries TRBV21-1 and TRBJ1-1; the table's D call, TRBD1, was not checked against the DNA. TRBV21-1 is a recognized pseudogene. This CDR3 has 16 amino acids. CDR3 loop: CASSRDRGRTSTEAFF. CDR3 DNA: TGTGCCAGCAGCCGGGACAGGGGCCGTACCAGCACTGAAGCTTTCTTT.

This clone was counted a single time. The chain joins TRBV10-3 to TRBJ1-6; 8 bases map to TRBD1. Germline CDR1 and CDR2: ENHRY and SYGVKD. With 9 bases clipped from V and 4 bases from J, the junction kept 8 bases outside the gene matches. CDR3 length equals 15 residues. The CDR3: CAIGDRTNYNSPLHF. The CDR3 region has the DNA TGTGCCATTGGGGACAGGACTAATTATAATTCACCCCTCCACTTT.

The chain employs TRBV5-6 and TRBJ2-5, with D hard to call. V lost 2 bases to trimming and J lost 1 base, with 9 bases between them. In germline, CDR1 is SGHDT, CDR2 YYEEEE. The CDR3 length is 14 residues. The CDR3 loop reads CASSLMSPQETQYF. The DNA of the CDR3 is TGTGCCAGCAGCTTAATGAGCCCCCAAGAGACCCAGTACTTC.